The next 12 T cell receptor beta chains were all read from a single sample in a study of T cell changes during pregnancy in multiple sclerosis. TCRdb keeps only in-frame clones here, not all; method: immunoSEQ multiplex PCR. This table has roughly 89,000 clones, nearly 95% appearing once. This material consisted of peripheral blood, taken after pregnancy. Receptors originate from a female donor in good health, enrolled as a control in a pregnancy study.

This clone was seen just once. V gene TRBV28 combines with J gene TRBJ1-2, with D possibly being TRBD1 (6 bases). CDR1 MDHEN and CDR2 SYDVKM come from the germline V gene. The V gene lost 5 bases and the J gene lost 8 bases, with 15 bases spanning the gap. The CDR3 totals 13 residues. The CDR3 nucleotides read TGTGCCAGCAGTACAACAGGGTTTAGAGGCTACACCTTC. It specifies CASSTTGFRGYTF.

This chain connects TRBV28 to TRBJ2-1; 8 nucleotides match TRBD2. The CDR3 is made up of 12 amino acids. Germline V gene lookup returns CDR1 MDHEN and CDR2 SYDVKM. V dropped 3 bases and J dropped 12; count of bases not matched to a gene: 4. In DNA form, the CDR3 reads TGTGCCAGCAGTTTCCGGACTAGCACGCAGTTCTTC. Its protein is CASSFRTSTQFF.

The V gene is TRBV4-1, the J gene TRBJ2-2; 9 bases are a match to TRBD2. The CDR3 sequence is 16 residues long. Germline assignment: CDR1 MGHRA and CDR2 YSYEKL. The junction had 4 bases not matched to a gene; V was cut back by 1 base and J by 4 bases. The CDR3 loop reads CASSQVAGVGTGELFF. The CDR3 DNA reads as TGCGCCAGCAGCCAAGTAGCGGGAGTTGGCACCGGGGAGCTGTTTTTT.

This clone was recorded only once. The chain joins TRBV5-8 to TRBJ1-4, with D uncertain. The V gene's germline CDR1 is SGHTS and CDR2 YDEGEE. There are 12 residues in the CDR3. V dropped 7 bases and J dropped 4 bases, with 8 bases sitting between them. This CDR3 reads CASGHLNEKLFF. CDR3 nucleotide sequence: TGTGCCAGCGGGCACCTTAATGAAAAACTGTTTTTT.

This chain links TRBV29-1 with TRBJ2-1; 7 bases map to TRBD2. Germline assignment: CDR1 SQVTM and CDR2 ANQGSEA. Trimming removed 6 bases from V and 1 base from J; junction bases left unmatched: 21. The CDR3 extends over 19 amino acids. CDR3 coding DNA: TGCAGCGTCCTTGGGATAATGGCGGGAGCGAACCTATCCTACAATGAGCAGTTCTTC. It encodes CSVLGIMAGANLSYNEQFF.

The chain joins TRBV5-4 to TRBJ2-7, with 7 bases that match TRBD1. Looked up from germline, CDR1 is SGHNT and CDR2 is YYREEE (reference sequence). CDR3 size: 13 residues. The V and J ends lost 4 bases and 1 base, in that order; junction bases with no gene match: 2. The CDR3 here is CASSRQGSYEQYF. The DNA of the CDR3 is TGTGCCAGCAGCAGACAGGGTTCCTACGAGCAGTACTTC.

V usage is TRBV27 and J usage is TRBJ1-1; 8 bases are a match to TRBD1. V gave up 8 bases and J gave up 1 base; unmatched junction bases: 9. Germline CDR1 and CDR2: MNHEY and SMNVEV (reference sequence). The CDR3 is 15 residues long. Here the CDR3 DNA reads TGTGCCAGCTCCAATATCGGGACAGGGAACACTGAAGCTTTCTTT. Amino acid sequence: CASSNIGTGNTEAFF.

V gene TRBV4-1 combines with J gene TRBJ2-3, with a possible D match to TRBD2 (6 bases). V dropped 1 base and J dropped 2 bases, with 10 bases sitting between them. This CDR3 region has 15 residues. The germline V gene has CDR1 MGHRA and CDR2 YSYEKL. The CDR3 reads CASSQAGAYTDTQYF. The CDR3 nucleotides are TGCGCCAGCAGCCAAGCGGGAGCCTACACAGATACGCAGTATTTT.

The V gene is TRBV28, the J gene TRBJ2-3; 8 nucleotides line up with TRBD2. The CDR3 has 15 amino acids. V lost 8 bases to trimming and J lost 2 bases; unmatched junction nucleotides: 9. CDR1 is MDHEN, CDR2 SYDVKM, per germline. The chain's CDR3 is CASHSGSGTTDTQYF. The DNA of the CDR3 is TGTGCCAGCCATTCTGGTAGCGGGACCACAGATACGCAGTATTTT. Together with reference TRBV28 and TRBJ2-3, the CDR3 gives the full variable domain: DVKVTQSSRYLVKRTGEKVFLECVQDMDHENMFWYRQDPGLGLRLIYFSYDVKMKEKGDIPEGYSVSREKKERFSLILESASTNQTSMYLCASHSGSGTTDTQYFGPGTRLTVL.

CDR3 protein: CASSLGAGGGEQYF. The CDR3 DNA reads as TGTGCCAGCAGCTTAGGAGCGGGAGGGGGCGAGCAGTACTTC. The rearrangement uses TRBV11-2 and TRBJ2-7, with TRBD2 identical over 10 bases. Germline assignment: CDR1 SGHAT and CDR2 FQNNGV. V lost 1 base and J lost 6; bases outside the gene matches: 3. The CDR3 contains 14 residues.

The gene calls are TRBV10-3 and TRBJ1-2; possible D gene TRBD1, 5 bases. The length of the CDR3 is 14 residues. Germline CDR1 ENHRY, CDR2 SYGVKD. V lost 3 bases and J 6 bases, leaving 14 bases between the germline ends. The CDR3 bases are TGTGCCATCAGTGAATCAAGGGGAAACCATGGCTACACCTTC. This translates into CAISESRGNHGYTF.

DNA for the CDR3: TGTGCCAGCAGTCATAGCCTGCGAGAGACCCAGTACTTC. Its translation is CASSHSLRETQYF. The V and J genes are TRBV27 and TRBJ2-5, with unresolved D. V lost 5 bases to trimming and J lost 4 bases, with 11 bases between them. This CDR3 has 13 residues. The germline CDR1 and CDR2 sequences are MNHEY and SMNVEV (reference sequence).